The next 21 T cell receptor beta chains were all read from a single sample in a study of OX40 agonist ivuxolimab in advanced cancers. Generated by immunoSEQ multiplex PCR, the TCRdb table keeps only in-frame clones and is missing some. The data contain about 66,000 clones, about 88% of them singletons. Specimen: CD4+ or CD8+ T cells sorted from blood, collected in a trial of the OX40 agonist ivuxolimab. All receptors derive from an adult with an advanced solid tumor such as melanoma, head and neck, liver or kidney cancer.

The CDR3 bases are TGTGCCAGCAGCTTAGCGACAGGCCACTATGGCTACACCTTC. It codes for CASSLATGHYGYTF. J is TRBJ1-2 and V is TRBV7-9, with D perhaps matching TRBD1 (6 bases). Trimming removed 0 bases at V and 3 bases at J, with 8 bases between. CDR3 length equals 14 residues. The germline gives CDR1 SEHNR, CDR2 FQNEAQ (reference sequence). Filled out from reference TRBV7-9 and TRBJ1-2, the complete variable domain reads DTGVSQNPRHKITKRGQNVTFRCDPISEHNRLYWYRQTLGQGPEFLTYFQNEAQLEKSRLLSDRFSAERPKGSFSTLEIQRTEQGDSAMYLCASSLATGHYGYTFGSGTRLTVV.

CDR3 nucleotide sequence: TGTGCCAGCAGCCAAGAGTCTAGCGGGGGCTCCTACGAGCAGTACTTC. This gives the protein CASSQESSGGSYEQYF. V usage is TRBV4-2 and J usage is TRBJ2-7, with 10 positions matching TRBD2. Germline V gives CDR1 LGHNA, CDR2 YNFKEQ. J lost 0 bases, V lost 0 bases, and 2 bases had no gene match. This CDR3 spans 16 amino acids.

V usage is TRBV2 and J usage is TRBJ1-2; D may be TRBD1 (5 bases). Per germline, CDR1 SNHLY and CDR2 FYNNEI. The CDR3 length is 13 residues. Trimming removed 5 bases from V and 3 bases from J, with 10 bases in between. CDR3 DNA sequence: TGTGCCAGCAGTTCAGACAGATACTATGGCTACACCTTC. Amino acid sequence: CASSSDRYYGYTF.

This sequence joins TRBV7-2 and TRBJ1-2; D is ambiguous. Germline V lookup: CDR1 SGHTA, CDR2 FQGNSA. Trimming removed 6 bases from V and 0 bases from J, with 11 bases in between. The CDR3 loop spans 14 amino acids. CDR3 nucleotide sequence: TGTGCCAGCAGGCCTAAAATTACTAACTATGGCTACACCTTC. Translated: CASRPKITNYGYTF. Variable domain in full (rest from reference TRBV7-2 and TRBJ1-2): GAGVSQSPSNKVTEKGKDVELRCDPISGHTALYWYRQSLGQGLEFLIYFQGNSAPDKSGLPSDRFSAERTGGSVSTLTIQRTQQEDSAVYLCASRPKITNYGYTFGSGTRLTVV.

This clone was seen a few times. At one end, the junction sequence differs from germline, possibly due to a read error. The V call is TRBV30, the J call TRBJ2-7; D is ambiguous. Germline CDR1 GTSNPN, CDR2 SVGIG (reference sequence). This CDR3 comprises 11 residues. DNA of the CDR3: TGTGCCTGGAGTCAAAATTACGGGCAGTACTTC. Translated: CAWSQNYGQYF. Full variable domain (remainder filled in from reference TRBV30 and TRBJ2-7): SQTIHQWPATLVQPVGSPLSLECTVEGTSNPNLYWYRQAAGRGLQLLFYSVGIGQISSEVPQNLSASRPQDRQFILSSKKLLLSDSGFYLCAWSQNYGQYFGPGTRLTVT.

The V call is TRBV9, the J call TRBJ2-2; 8 positions match TRBD2. The CDR3 loop spans 17 amino acids. V dropped 8 bases and J dropped 2; count of bases not matched to a gene: 14. The germline V gene has CDR1 SGDLS and CDR2 YYNGEE. DNA of the CDR3: TGTGCCAGTTCACCTCATATACTAGCGGAAAACACCGGGGAGCTGTTTTTT. Translated: CASSPHILAENTGELFF.

In its sample, this clone was seen once. This rearrangement joins TRBV6-5 to TRBJ2-3; 7 bases line up with TRBD1. Germline CDR1 reads MNHEY; CDR2 reads SVGAGI. This CDR3 is 14 amino acids long. The trim removed 7 bases at V and 6 bases at J, leaving 10 bases unmatched. The DNA of the CDR3 is TGTGCCAGCAAACCGGGACAGATCTGGGATACGCAGTATTTT. Amino acid sequence: CASKPGQIWDTQYF.

V is TRBV10-3 and J is TRBJ1-1, with D perhaps matching TRBD1 (5 bases). In germline, CDR1 is ENHRY, CDR2 SYGVKD. There are 12 residues in the CDR3. V shed 11 bases and J shed 2 bases, with 12 bases lying between them. The CDR3 sequence is CAAGAENTEAFF. In nucleotides, the CDR3 is TGTGCCGCCGGGGCGGAAAACACTGAAGCTTTCTTT.

The chain combines TRBV7-8 with TRBJ1-5, with TRBD1 identical over 7 bases. The V gene end was trimmed by 4 bases and the J gene end by 7 bases; junction bases not matched to a gene: 7. This CDR3 is 14 amino acids long. Germline CDR1 reads SGHVS; CDR2 reads FQNEAQ. CDR3 protein: CASSSGTADQPQHF. The CDR3 nucleotides are TGTGCCAGCAGCTCCGGGACAGCTGACCAGCCCCAGCATTTT.

The J gene is TRBJ2-5, the V gene TRBV10-3; 7 nucleotides agree with TRBD1. Judging by the DNA end, TRBJ2-7 fits better; the J call may be wrong. CDR1 is ENHRY and CDR2 is SYGVKD in the germline V gene. The CDR3 spans 13 residues. CDR3 sequence reads: CAISDRVASEQYF. In DNA, the CDR3 is TGTGCCATCAGCGACAGGGTGGCATCCGAGCAGTACTTC.

This clone was detected a few times. The chain carries TRBV28 and TRBJ1-5; D is ambiguous. This CDR3 has 19 residues. CDR1 and CDR2 from the germline V gene are MDHEN and SYDVKM. V dropped 1 base and J dropped 0 bases, with 19 bases sitting between them. In DNA, the CDR3 is TGTGCCAGCAGTTTATCAGATCTTCCTGTTTCCTATAGCAATCAGCCCCAGCATTTT. Translated: CASSLSDLPVSYSNQPQHF.

This clone has just a few counts. This chain links TRBV4-1 with TRBJ2-7; 7 positions agree with TRBD2. Germline CDR1 is MGHRA and CDR2 is YSYEKL. The V and J ends lost 4 bases and 6 bases, in that order; junction bases with no gene match: 12. This CDR3 region has 15 residues. CDR3 amino acids: CASSPLGRELSEQYF. The CDR3 DNA reads as TGCGCCAGCAGCCCACTCGGGCGGGAGCTATCCGAGCAGTACTTC.

This chain uses TRBV21-1 with TRBJ2-5. TRBV21-1 is noted as a pseudogene. This CDR3 is 16 amino acids long. CDR3 nucleotide sequence: TGTGCCAGCAGCAAAAGTCTCCAAAGGTACCAAGAGACCCAGTACTTC. Residues: CASSKSLQRYQETQYF.

This chain connects TRBV23-1 to TRBJ2-1; D possibly uses TRBD1 or TRBD2 (5 bases each). TRBV23-1 is noted as an ORF with a role that remains uncertain. The CDR3 length is 16 residues. With 3 bases removed from V and 6 bases from J, the gap between germline ends came to 18 bases. The CDR3 loop reads CASSHQGRPGINEQFF. For the CDR3, the DNA is TGCGCCAGCAGTCATCAGGGCCGCCCGGGAATCAATGAGCAGTTCTTC.

As DNA, the CDR3 is TGTGCCAGCAGTTACAGACAGGAGAACTATGGCTACACCTTC. Translating gives CASSYRQENYGYTF. This chain uses TRBV6-5 with TRBJ1-2; possible D gene TRBD1, 6 bases. This CDR3 has 14 residues. Germline V CDR1 and CDR2: MNHEY, SVGAGI. V lost 2 bases to trimming and J lost 2 bases, with 9 bases between them.

This chain links TRBV6-1 with TRBJ2-1, with 11 bases lining up with TRBD2. V lost 4 bases to trimming and J lost 8 bases; unmatched junction nucleotides: 10. The CDR3 has 16 amino acids. Germline CDR1 MNHNS, CDR2 SASEGT. The DNA for the CDR3 is TGTGCCAGCAGTGCCGCCGGGACTAGCGGTGGAGATGAGCAGTTCTTC. Amino acid sequence: CASSAAGTSGGDEQFF.

The rearrangement uses TRBV10-3 and TRBJ2-2, with 8 bases that match TRBD1. V was clipped by 8 bases and J by 7 bases; unmatched bases: 9. This CDR3 has 14 residues. Germline CDR1 and CDR2: ENHRY and SYGVKD. DNA for the CDR3: TGTGCCATCTCCTTCAGGGGGCAGGACGGGGAGCTGTTTTTT. Its protein is CAISFRGQDGELFF.

This chain connects TRBV5-1 to TRBJ2-7, with 7 bases identical to TRBD1. This CDR3 contains 13 residues. Per germline, CDR1 SGHRS and CDR2 YFSETQ. The V segment lost 6 bases and the J segment 5 bases; nucleotides outside the gene matches: 8. CDR3 amino acids: CASKVDRVDEQYF. The CDR3, as DNA: TGCGCCAGCAAGGTCGACAGGGTTGACGAGCAGTACTTC.

The chain employs TRBV6-1 and TRBJ2-7; D remains unclear. From germline, CDR1 is MNHNS and CDR2 SASEGT. The CDR3 totals 14 residues. Trimming took off 10 bases at V and 4 bases at J, with 20 bases between the two ends. CDR3 DNA: TGTGCCACCTCCCTGCCCGGTGAGAGGTACGAGCAGTACTTC. Its protein product is CATSLPGERYEQYF.

This chain uses TRBV2 with TRBJ2-2; 10 bases map to TRBD1. J was trimmed by 1 base and V by 7 bases; bases with no gene match: 6. CDR3 length: 16 amino acids. Germline V gene sequence: CDR1 SNHLY, CDR2 FYNNEI. The CDR3 spells CASNGQGVMNTGELFF. CDR3 coding DNA: TGTGCCAGCAACGGACAGGGGGTGATGAACACCGGGGAGCTGTTTTTT. The complete variable domain, with remaining parts taken from reference TRBV2 and TRBJ2-2, reads EPEVTQTPSHQVTQMGQEVILRCVPISNHLYFYWYRQILGQKVEFLVSFYNNEISEKSEIFDDQFSVERPDGSNFTLKIRSTKLEDSAMYFCASNGQGVMNTGELFFGEGSRLTVL.

The rearrangement links TRBV30 to TRBJ1-5; tentatively, D is TRBD1 (5 bases). V lost 5 bases and J 3 bases, leaving 11 bases between the germline ends. Germline V gene data show CDR1 as GTSNPN and CDR2 as SVGIG (reference sequence). CDR3 length: 13 amino acids. As DNA, the CDR3 is TGTGCCTGGGGGACTGTATCCAATCAGCCCCAGCATTTT. This encodes CAWGTVSNQPQHF.